These 32 T cell receptor beta chains share one sample of origin, sequenced in a study of cytomegalovirus exposure and HLA in healthy donors. PCR employed 60 Vbeta and 13 Jbeta primers. TCRdb's table, derived via immunoSEQ multiplex PCR, lists solely in-frame clones and lacks some. This table has 140,000 to 150,000 clones, around three quarters appearing once. The specimen sequenced was PBMCs. These receptors were taken from an older woman in good health and CMV-seropositive.

The gene calls are TRBV2 and TRBJ2-5; TRBD2 aligns across 8 bases. V shed 6 bases and J 4 bases; nucleotides not matched to a gene: 13. CDR3 length equals 16 residues. CDR1 and CDR2 from the germline V gene are SNHLY and FYNNEI. The CDR3 bases are TGTGCCAGCAGGCCCTTTAGCGGGATCATCGGAGAGACCCAGTACTTC. This encodes CASRPFSGIIGETQYF.

V gene TRBV29-1 combines with J gene TRBJ2-5; 8 nucleotides agree with TRBD2. The CDR3 totals 15 residues. V was clipped by 5 bases and J by 3 bases; unmatched bases: 11. Germline values: CDR1 SQVTM, CDR2 ANQGSEA. The DNA for the CDR3 is TGCAGCGTTACCTCGAGAACTAGCGGAGAAGAGACCCAGTACTTC. It specifies CSVTSRTSGEETQYF.

The chain carries TRBV10-3 and TRBJ1-3; D ambiguous. Per the germline V gene, CDR1 is ENHRY and CDR2 is SYGVKD. V lost 5 bases and J lost 1, with 6 bases in between. This CDR3 region has 13 residues. The CDR3 loop reads CAISLNSGNTIYF. The CDR3 DNA reads TGTGCCATCAGTCTAAATTCTGGAAACACCATATATTTT.

The V call is TRBV5-1, the J call TRBJ2-2; TRBD2 agrees at 12 bases. With V trimmed by 4 bases and J by 7 bases, 8 bases remained unmatched. CDR3 size: 16 residues. The germline gives CDR1 SGHRS, CDR2 YFSETQ. CDR3 protein: CASSPTSGRTGGELFF. CDR3 bases: TGCGCCAGCAGCCCAACTAGCGGGAGGACGGGCGGGGAGCTGTTTTTT. Full variable domain (rest looked up from reference TRBV5-1 and TRBJ2-2): KAGVTQTPRYLIKTRGQQVTLSCSPISGHRSVSWYQQTPGQGLQFLFEYFSETQRNKGNFPGRFSGRQFSNSRSEMNVSTLELGDSALYLCASSPTSGRTGGELFFGEGSRLTVL.

The CDR3 DNA reads as TGTGCCAGCAGTTTTGTAGGGGGTAACGAAAAACTGTTTTTT. Its translation is CASSFVGGNEKLFF. V gene TRBV28 combines with J gene TRBJ1-4; D is perhaps TRBD1 (6 bases). The CDR3 is 14 amino acids. Trimming stripped 3 bases from V and 8 bases from J, with 13 bases between. CDR1 is MDHEN, CDR2 SYDVKM, per germline. The whole variable domain, remainder taken from reference TRBV28 and TRBJ1-4, is DVKVTQSSRYLVKRTGEKVFLECVQDMDHENMFWYRQDPGLGLRLIYFSYDVKMKEKGDIPEGYSVSREKKERFSLILESASTNQTSMYLCASSFVGGNEKLFFGSGTQLSVL.

The V and J genes are TRBV6-1 and TRBJ1-1, with D unresolved. Trimming took 3 bases from V and 11 from J, leaving 13 bases between them. Germline-derived CDR1 and CDR2 are MNHNS and SASEGT. This CDR3 is built from 12 residues. The DNA of the CDR3 is TGTGCCAGCAGTGATATAGGATACGGGGCTTTCTTT. It encodes CASSDIGYGAFF.

This clone was counted a few times. This chain connects TRBV4-1 to TRBJ1-1; tentatively, D is TRBD1 (5 bases). The ends were cut back, 4 bases at V and 1 base at J, with 13 bases in the middle. The CDR3 covers 15 residues. The V gene's germline CDR1 is MGHRA and CDR2 YSYEKL. The CDR3 nucleotides are TGCGCCAGCAGCCCTCGACAGAGAACGAACACTGAAGCTTTCTTT. Protein: CASSPRQRTNTEAFF.

The chain joins TRBV2 to TRBJ1-1, with D unclear. Looked up from germline, CDR1 is SNHLY and CDR2 is FYNNEI. Trimming removed 6 bases at V and 5 bases at J, with 22 bases between. This CDR3 is 16 amino acids long. Written as DNA, the CDR3 is TGTGCCAGCAGCGAGACTCCGACGCCCCGGCGGACTGAAGCTTTCTTT. This codes for CASSETPTPRRTEAFF.

CDR3 nucleotide sequence: TGTGCCACCAGCAGAGCAAGGCGGACAGGGGAAGAGACCCAGTACTTC. Protein sequence: CATSRARRTGEETQYF. This sequence joins TRBV15 and TRBJ2-5; TRBD1 aligns across 9 bases. CDR3 size: 16 residues. J gave up 3 bases and V 1 base, and 6 bases lay outside the gene matches. Germline-derived CDR1 and CDR2 are LNHNV and YYDKDF (reference sequence).

J is TRBJ2-1 and V is TRBV7-2; 9 bases are a match to TRBD2. The CDR3 covers 15 residues. J lost 4 bases, V lost 5 bases, and 6 bases had no gene match. Germline CDR1 SGHTA, CDR2 FQGNSA. CDR3 residues: CASSPGLAWYNEQFF. For the CDR3, the DNA is TGTGCCAGCAGCCCGGGACTAGCATGGTACAATGAGCAGTTCTTC.

The V and J genes are TRBV6-5 and TRBJ1-6; D may be TRBD1 (6 bases). In germline, CDR1 is MNHEY, CDR2 SVGAGI. The CDR3 spans 16 residues. The V end was cut by 0 bases, the J end by 5 bases, with 11 bases between. The CDR3 DNA sequence: TGTGCCAGCAGTTACTCGTCGGCAGGGGATAATTCACCCCTCCACTTT. It yields the protein CASSYSSAGDNSPLHF.

The chain employs TRBV4-1 and TRBJ1-2, with D tentatively TRBD1 (5 bases). This CDR3 has 15 residues. The ends were cut back, 0 bases at V and 5 bases at J, with 13 bases in the middle. The germline V gene encodes CDR1 MGHRA and CDR2 YSYEKL. CDR3 DNA sequence: TGCGCCAGCAGCCAAGAAGGGGAGGGAAGGTATGGCTACACCTTC. This sequence encodes CASSQEGEGRYGYTF.

J is TRBJ1-2 and V is TRBV18; 7 nucleotides match TRBD1. The CDR3 consists of 14 residues. The trim removed 4 bases at V and 4 bases at J, leaving 6 bases unmatched. CDR1 is KGHSH, CDR2 LQKENI, per germline. The CDR3 loop reads CASSREGQIYGYTF. DNA of the CDR3: TGTGCCAGCTCACGCGAGGGACAGATCTATGGCTACACCTTC.

The chain recombines TRBV6-1 with TRBJ2-3; a weak D match, TRBD1 (5 bases). The CDR3 extends over 13 amino acids. CDR1 is MNHNS, CDR2 SASEGT, per germline. The V and J ends lost 8 bases and 3 bases respectively, with 12 bases between them. DNA of the CDR3: TGTGCCAGCGTAAGGGGCGAGACAGATACGCAGTATTTT. It codes for CASVRGETDTQYF.

This clone appeared a few times. V and J are TRBV6-5 and TRBJ1-1; TRBD1 is a possible D gene (5 bases). The CDR3 length is 13 residues. Germline V gives CDR1 MNHEY, CDR2 SVGAGI. The V gene lost 4 bases and the J gene lost 1 base, with 7 bases spanning the gap. CDR3 region: CASSFQGNTEAFF. The CDR3 DNA reads as TGTGCCAGCAGTTTTCAGGGGAACACTGAAGCTTTCTTT.

This clone was seen a few times. The rearrangement links TRBV5-1 to TRBJ2-7; D remains ambiguous. This CDR3 comprises 15 residues. Germline loops: CDR1 SGHRS, CDR2 YFSETQ. Trimming removed 0 bases from V and 4 bases from J, with 14 bases in between. CDR3 loop: CASSLDAASRYEQYF. The CDR3 region has the DNA TGCGCCAGCAGCTTGGACGCGGCTAGTAGGTACGAGCAGTACTTC.

The chain joins TRBV27 to TRBJ2-7; maybe TRBD2 (6 bases). This CDR3 has 14 amino acids. Germline CDR1 and CDR2: MNHEY and SMNVEV (reference sequence). The V end was cut by 6 bases, the J end by 3 bases, with 15 bases between. The CDR3 region has the DNA TGTGCCAGCAGCCGCCCCGGGACTGTCTACGAGCAGTACTTC. Translated, it gives CASSRPGTVYEQYF.

This chain joins TRBV4-2 and TRBJ2-5; 12 nucleotides agree with TRBD2. The J call may be mistaken, given a closer DNA end match to TRBJ2-7. CDR3 length: 15 amino acids. Germline values: CDR1 LGHNA, CDR2 YNFKEQ. CDR3 region: CASSHQTSGSYEQYF. Written as DNA, the CDR3 is TGTGCCAGCAGCCACCAGACTAGCGGGAGCTACGAGCAGTACTTC.

J is TRBJ2-7 and V is TRBV9; D is unresolved. Germline CDR1 and CDR2: SGDLS and YYNGEE. V lost 4 bases to trimming and J lost 1 base, with 12 bases between them. The CDR3 sequence is 14 residues long. The CDR3 region is CASSPLGQSYEQYF. The CDR3 bases are TGTGCCAGCAGCCCCCTAGGCCAATCCTACGAGCAGTACTTC.

CDR3 bases: TGCGCCAGCAGCTTGCGGCCGCAGGGCGAGCAGTTCTTC. This encodes CASSLRPQGEQFF. This chain joins TRBV5-1 and TRBJ2-1, with D perhaps TRBD1 (5 bases). The V and J ends lost 1 base and 10 bases respectively, with 12 bases between them. There are 13 residues in the CDR3. Germline values: CDR1 SGHRS, CDR2 YFSETQ. The full variable domain, in which reference TRBV5-1 and TRBJ2-1 provide the parts outside the CDR3, is KAGVTQTPRYLIKTRGQQVTLSCSPISGHRSVSWYQQTPGQGLQFLFEYFSETQRNKGNFPGRFSGRQFSNSRSEMNVSTLELGDSALYLCASSLRPQGEQFFGPGTRLTVL.

J is TRBJ2-7 and V is TRBV10-1; 7 bases match TRBD2. V gave up 6 bases and J gave up 2 bases; unmatched junction bases: 10. The CDR3 runs to 15 residues. CDR1 WNHNN and CDR2 SYGVQD come from the germline V gene (reference sequence). In DNA, the CDR3 is TGCGCCAGCAGGGCGGGAGCCCATATACCCTACGAGCAGTACTTC. This codes for CASRAGAHIPYEQYF.

With respect to this clone: The junction and the germline gene differ at one end; a read error may be behind it. This chain links TRBV4-1 with TRBJ2-6; TRBD2 aligns across 7 bases. This CDR3 is 16 amino acids long. CDR1 is MGHRA and CDR2 is YSYEKL in the germline V gene. The CDR3 sequence: CVSSQERVAGRSVLTF. The CDR3, as DNA: TGCGTCAGCAGCCAAGAGAGAGTAGCGGGTCGATCCGTCCTGACTTTC.

The V and J genes are TRBV6-1 and TRBJ2-3; 9 bases are a match to TRBD2. Germline V CDR1 and CDR2: MNHNS, SASEGT. The J segment lost 2 bases and the V segment lost 1 base, leaving 4 bases of the junction unmatched. The CDR3 is 16 amino acids. The CDR3 region has the DNA TGTGCCAGCAGTGAAGGGGCGGGAGGGCTCACAGATACGCAGTATTTT. Protein sequence: CASSEGAGGLTDTQYF.

V gene TRBV2 combines with J gene TRBJ2-5; tentatively, D is TRBD1 (5 bases). The CDR3 contains 15 residues. The V gene's germline CDR1 is SNHLY and CDR2 FYNNEI. Between the trimmed V and J ends, which lost 6 bases and 2 bases, there was a span of 16 bases. CDR3 coding DNA: TGTGCCAGCAGAAGAGACAGACTGGGGCAAGAGACCCAGTACTTC. This codes for CASRRDRLGQETQYF.

The J gene is TRBJ2-6, the V gene TRBV9; 8 nucleotides match TRBD1. CDR1 SGDLS and CDR2 YYNGEE come from the germline V gene. The CDR3 contains 17 residues. V shed 0 bases, J shed 2 bases, and the junction held 4 bases outside the gene matches. CDR3 sequence reads: CASSVAQGAAGANVLTF. The DNA for the CDR3 is TGTGCCAGCAGCGTAGCTCAGGGGGCTGCTGGGGCCAACGTCCTGACTTTC.

The chain links TRBV2 to TRBJ2-3; 10 bases are a match to TRBD2. With 4 bases clipped from V and 5 bases from J, the junction kept 9 bases outside the gene matches. Germline lookup yields CDR1 SNHLY and CDR2 FYNNEI. The CDR3 consists of 16 residues. The CDR3 is CASSASSGRPGDTQYF. CDR3 bases: TGTGCCAGCAGTGCGTCTAGCGGGAGACCCGGAGATACGCAGTATTTT.

This clone was seen only a few times. The chain joins TRBV27 to TRBJ2-1, with TRBD2 matching 10 bases. This CDR3 spans 16 amino acids. J was trimmed by 2 bases and V by 7 bases; bases with no gene match: 8. CDR1 is MNHEY, CDR2 SMNVEV, per germline (reference sequence). The DNA for the CDR3 is TGTGCCAGCACCCGAGCGGGAGGGAGCGCCTACAATGAGCAGTTCTTC. Protein product: CASTRAGGSAYNEQFF.

The CDR3 is CAWTLTSGRASEQFF. The DNA of the CDR3 is TGTGCCTGGACCTTGACTAGCGGGAGGGCGAGTGAGCAGTTCTTC. The chain carries TRBV30 and TRBJ2-1; TRBD2 matches at 14 bases. CDR3 length: 15 residues. CDR1 is GTSNPN and CDR2 is SVGIG in the germline V gene (reference sequence). Germline trimming cut 4 bases from V and 9 bases from J; bases unmatched to any gene: 8.

The rearrangement uses TRBV4-2 and TRBJ1-4; D remains unclear. Trimming cost V 4 bases and J 8 bases, with 17 bases left between them. Germline CDR1 is LGHNA and CDR2 is YNFKEQ. The CDR3 is made up of 15 amino acids. In DNA form, the CDR3 reads TGTGCCAGCAGCCGAGACCGGGTCTTGCCCGAAAAACTGTTTTTT. Translation gives CASSRDRVLPEKLFF.

This rearrangement joins TRBV29-1 to TRBJ2-5, with D possibly TRBD1 on 6 matching bases. CDR3 length: 13 amino acids. V lost 8 bases, J lost 5 bases, and 18 bases lay in between. The germline gives CDR1 SQVTM, CDR2 ANQGSEA. The CDR3 spells CSCRTQGPETQYF. CDR3 coding DNA: TGCAGCTGCAGAACGCAGGGGCCGGAGACCCAGTACTTC.

The V call is TRBV2, the J call TRBJ1-5, with 8 bases matching TRBD1. The J segment lost 2 bases and the V segment lost 6 bases, leaving 9 bases of the junction unmatched. The CDR3 runs to 16 residues. Germline V gene lookup returns CDR1 SNHLY and CDR2 FYNNEI. CDR3 coding DNA: TGTGCCAGCAGGGGGCAGGGGGCGTCGGGCAATCAGCCCCAGCATTTT. Amino acids: CASRGQGASGNQPQHF.

The chain recombines TRBV6-5 with TRBJ2-7; weak D call: TRBD1 (6 bases). The V end lost 6 bases, the J end lost 0 bases, and 9 bases lay between the germline ends. The CDR3 length is 13 residues. The germline gives CDR1 MNHEY, CDR2 SVGAGI. Here the CDR3 DNA reads TGTGCCAGCAGGGAGACAGGCTCCTACGAGCAGTACTTC. Translated: CASRETGSYEQYF.